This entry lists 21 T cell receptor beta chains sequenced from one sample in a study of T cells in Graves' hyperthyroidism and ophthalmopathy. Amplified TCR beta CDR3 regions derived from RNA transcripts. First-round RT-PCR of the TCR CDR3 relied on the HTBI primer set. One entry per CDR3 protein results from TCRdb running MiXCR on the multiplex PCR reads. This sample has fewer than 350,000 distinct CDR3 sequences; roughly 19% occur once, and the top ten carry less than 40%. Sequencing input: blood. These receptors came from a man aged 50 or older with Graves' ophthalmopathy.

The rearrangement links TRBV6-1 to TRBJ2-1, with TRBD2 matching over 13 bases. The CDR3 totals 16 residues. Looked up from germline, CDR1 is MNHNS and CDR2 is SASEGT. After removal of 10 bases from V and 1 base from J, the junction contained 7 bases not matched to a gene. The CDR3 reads CAIGTSGTLSYNEQFF. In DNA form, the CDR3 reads TGTGCCATTGGGACTAGCGGGACCCTATCCTACAATGAGCAGTTCTTC.

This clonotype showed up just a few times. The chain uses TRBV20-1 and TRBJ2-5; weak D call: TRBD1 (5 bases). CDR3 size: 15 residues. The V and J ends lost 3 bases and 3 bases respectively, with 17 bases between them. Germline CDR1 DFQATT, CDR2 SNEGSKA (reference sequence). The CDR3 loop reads CSARPTGRVKETQYF. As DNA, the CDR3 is TGCAGTGCTAGGCCCACAGGACGGGTTAAAGAGACCCAGTACTTC.

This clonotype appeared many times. CDR3 loop: CASRAGLADAYEQYF. CDR3 coding DNA: TGCGCCAGCAGGGCGGGACTAGCCGACGCCTACGAGCAGTACTTC. The chain has TRBV10-2 and TRBJ2-7; TRBD2 matches at 9 bases. The V and J ends lost 6 bases and 2 bases, in that order; junction bases with no gene match: 8. Germline V gives CDR1 WSHSY, CDR2 SAAADI. There are 15 residues in the CDR3.

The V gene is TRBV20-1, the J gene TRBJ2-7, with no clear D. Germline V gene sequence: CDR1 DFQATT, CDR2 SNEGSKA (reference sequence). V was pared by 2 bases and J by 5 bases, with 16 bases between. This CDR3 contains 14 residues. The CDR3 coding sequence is TGCAGTGCTAGAACGTCTCACGCTTGGGACGAGCAGTACTTC. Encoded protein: CSARTSHAWDEQYF.

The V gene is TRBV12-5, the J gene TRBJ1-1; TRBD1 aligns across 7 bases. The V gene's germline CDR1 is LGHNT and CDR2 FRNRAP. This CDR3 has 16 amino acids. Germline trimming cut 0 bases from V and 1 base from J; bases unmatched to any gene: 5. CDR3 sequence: CASGLVLGTENTEAFF. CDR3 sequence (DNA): TGTGCTAGTGGTTTGGTACTGGGGACAGAGAACACTGAAGCTTTCTTT.

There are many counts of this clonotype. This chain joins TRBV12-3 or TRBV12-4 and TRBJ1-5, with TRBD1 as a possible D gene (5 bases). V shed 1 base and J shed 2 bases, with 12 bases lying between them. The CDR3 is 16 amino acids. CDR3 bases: TGTGCCAGCAGTTTAGAGGTGGGGGGAGGCAATCAGCCCCAGCATTTT. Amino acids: CASSLEVGGGNQPQHF.

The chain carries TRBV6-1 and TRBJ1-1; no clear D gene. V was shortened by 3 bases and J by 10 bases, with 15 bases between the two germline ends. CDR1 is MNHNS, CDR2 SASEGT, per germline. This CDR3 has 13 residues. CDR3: CASSEFYSPGAFF. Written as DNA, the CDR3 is TGTGCCAGCAGTGAGTTCTACAGTCCCGGAGCTTTCTTT.

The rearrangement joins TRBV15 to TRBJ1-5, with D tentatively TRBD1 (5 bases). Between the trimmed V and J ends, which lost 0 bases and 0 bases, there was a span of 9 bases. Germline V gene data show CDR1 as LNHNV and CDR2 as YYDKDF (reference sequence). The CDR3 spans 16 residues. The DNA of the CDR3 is TGTGCCACCAGCAGAGATGTGGGACTTAGCAATCAGCCCCAGCATTTT. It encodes CATSRDVGLSNQPQHF.

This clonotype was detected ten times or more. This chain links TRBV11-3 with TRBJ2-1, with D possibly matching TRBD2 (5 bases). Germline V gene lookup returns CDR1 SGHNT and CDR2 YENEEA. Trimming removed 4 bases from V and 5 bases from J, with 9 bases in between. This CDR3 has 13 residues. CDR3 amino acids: CASSWGVDNEQFF. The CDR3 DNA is TGTGCCAGCAGCTGGGGAGTAGACAATGAGCAGTTCTTC.

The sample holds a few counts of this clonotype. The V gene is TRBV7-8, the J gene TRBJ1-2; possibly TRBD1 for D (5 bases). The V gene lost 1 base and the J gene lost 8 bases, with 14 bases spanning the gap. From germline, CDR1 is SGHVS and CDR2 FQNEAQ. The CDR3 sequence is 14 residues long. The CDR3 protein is CASSLGGERQGYTF. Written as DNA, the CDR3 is TGTGCCAGCAGCTTAGGAGGGGAGCGGCAAGGCTACACCTTC.

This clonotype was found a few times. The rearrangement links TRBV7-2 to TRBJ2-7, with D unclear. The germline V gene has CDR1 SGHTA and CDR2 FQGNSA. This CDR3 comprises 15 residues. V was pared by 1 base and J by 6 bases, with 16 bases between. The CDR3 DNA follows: TGTGCCAGCAGCTTAGGGCCAGGTATTCAAGGCGAGCAGTACTTC. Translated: CASSLGPGIQGEQYF.

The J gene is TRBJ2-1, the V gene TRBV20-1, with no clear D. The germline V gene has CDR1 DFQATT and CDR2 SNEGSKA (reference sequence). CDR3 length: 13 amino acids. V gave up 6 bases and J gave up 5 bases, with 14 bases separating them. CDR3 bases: TGCAGTGCCCCGGACCTTACCCACAATGAGCAGTTCTTC. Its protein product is CSAPDLTHNEQFF.

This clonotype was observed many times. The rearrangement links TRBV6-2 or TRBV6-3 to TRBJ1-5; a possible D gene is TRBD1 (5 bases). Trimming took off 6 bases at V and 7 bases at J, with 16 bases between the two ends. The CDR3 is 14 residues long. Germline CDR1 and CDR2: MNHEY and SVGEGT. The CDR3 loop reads CASSRAGKRQPQHF. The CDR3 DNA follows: TGTGCCAGCAGCAGGGCCGGGAAGAGGCAGCCCCAGCATTTT.

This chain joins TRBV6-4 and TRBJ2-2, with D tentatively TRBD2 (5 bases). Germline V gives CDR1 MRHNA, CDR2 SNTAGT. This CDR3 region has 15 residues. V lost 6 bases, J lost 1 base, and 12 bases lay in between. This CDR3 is CASSPGERNTGELFF. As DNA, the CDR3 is TGTGCCAGCAGCCCTGGGGAGAGGAACACCGGGGAGCTGTTTTTT.

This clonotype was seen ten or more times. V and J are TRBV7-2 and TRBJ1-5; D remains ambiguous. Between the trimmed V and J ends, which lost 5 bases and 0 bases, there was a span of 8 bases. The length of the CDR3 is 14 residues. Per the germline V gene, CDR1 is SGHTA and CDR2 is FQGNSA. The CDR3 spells CASSLLISNQPQHF. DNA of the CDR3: TGTGCCAGCAGCCTCTTAATTAGCAATCAGCCCCAGCATTTT.

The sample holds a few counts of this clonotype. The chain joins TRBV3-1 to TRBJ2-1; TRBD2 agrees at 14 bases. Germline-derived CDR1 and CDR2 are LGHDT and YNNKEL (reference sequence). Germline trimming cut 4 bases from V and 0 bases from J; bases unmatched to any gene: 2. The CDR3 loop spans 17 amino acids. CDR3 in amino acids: CASSRGTSGSSYNEQFF. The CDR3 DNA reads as TGTGCCAGCAGCCGTGGGACTAGCGGGAGCTCCTACAATGAGCAGTTCTTC.

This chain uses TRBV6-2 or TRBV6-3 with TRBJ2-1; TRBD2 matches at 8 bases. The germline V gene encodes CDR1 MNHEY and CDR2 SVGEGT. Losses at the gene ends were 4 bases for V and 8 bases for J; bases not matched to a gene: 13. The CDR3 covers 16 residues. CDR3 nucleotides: TGTGCCAGCAGTTCTTTTAGCGGGGAGGGCCAGGATGAGCAGTTCTTC. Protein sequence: CASSSFSGEGQDEQFF.

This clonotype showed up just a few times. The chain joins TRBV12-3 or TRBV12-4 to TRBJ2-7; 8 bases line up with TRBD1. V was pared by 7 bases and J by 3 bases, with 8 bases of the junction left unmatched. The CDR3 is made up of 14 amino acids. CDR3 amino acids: CASTYGQGIYEQYF. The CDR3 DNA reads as TGTGCCAGCACCTACGGACAGGGTATCTACGAGCAGTACTTC.

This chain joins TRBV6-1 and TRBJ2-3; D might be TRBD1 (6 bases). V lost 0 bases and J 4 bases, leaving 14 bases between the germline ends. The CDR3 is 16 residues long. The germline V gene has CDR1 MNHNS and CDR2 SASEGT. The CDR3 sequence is CASSEAGRGAADTQYF. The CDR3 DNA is TGTGCCAGCAGTGAAGCGGGCAGGGGAGCCGCAGATACGCAGTATTTT.

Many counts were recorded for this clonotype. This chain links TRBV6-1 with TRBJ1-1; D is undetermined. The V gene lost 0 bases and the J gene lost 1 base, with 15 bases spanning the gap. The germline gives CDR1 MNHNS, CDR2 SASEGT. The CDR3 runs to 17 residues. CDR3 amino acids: CASSEARFATKNTEAFF. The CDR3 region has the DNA TGTGCCAGCAGTGAAGCGCGGTTCGCAACCAAGAACACTGAAGCTTTCTTT.

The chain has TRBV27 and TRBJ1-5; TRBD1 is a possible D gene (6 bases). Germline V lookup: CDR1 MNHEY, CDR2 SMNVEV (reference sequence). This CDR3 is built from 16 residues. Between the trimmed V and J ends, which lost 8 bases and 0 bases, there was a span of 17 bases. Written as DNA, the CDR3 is TGTGCCAGCTCCACCCGGGGGCAGCTTAGCAATCAGCCCCAGCATTTT. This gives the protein CASSTRGQLSNQPQHF.